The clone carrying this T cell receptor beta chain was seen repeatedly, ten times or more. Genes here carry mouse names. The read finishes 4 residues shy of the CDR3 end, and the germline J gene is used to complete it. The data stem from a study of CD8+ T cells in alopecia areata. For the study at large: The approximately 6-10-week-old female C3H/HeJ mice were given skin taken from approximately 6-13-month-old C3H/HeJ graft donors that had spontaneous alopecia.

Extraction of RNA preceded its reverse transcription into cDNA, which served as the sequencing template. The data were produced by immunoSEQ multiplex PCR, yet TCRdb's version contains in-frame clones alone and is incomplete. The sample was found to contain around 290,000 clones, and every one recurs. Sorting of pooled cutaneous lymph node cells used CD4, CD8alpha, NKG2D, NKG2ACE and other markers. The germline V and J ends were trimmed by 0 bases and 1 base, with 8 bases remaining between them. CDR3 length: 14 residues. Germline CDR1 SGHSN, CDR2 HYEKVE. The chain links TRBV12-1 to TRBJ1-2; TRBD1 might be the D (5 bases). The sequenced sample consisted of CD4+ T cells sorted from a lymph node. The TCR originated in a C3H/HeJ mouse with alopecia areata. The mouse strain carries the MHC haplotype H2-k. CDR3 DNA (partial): TGTGCCAGCTCTCTCCCGGACAAAAACTCC. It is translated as CASSLPDKNS. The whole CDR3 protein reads CASSLPDKNSDYTF.